This T cell receptor (beta chain) was sequenced in a study of blood T cell repertoires in COVID-19. Some clones are missing from TCRdb's copy, which holds only in-frame ones; the method was immunoSEQ multiplex PCR. Among about 370,000 clones listed, around 89% were seen once. The CDR3 is made up of 13 amino acids. CDR1 and CDR2 from the germline V gene are SGHVS and FQNEAQ. The V gene lost 6 bases and the J gene lost 4 bases, with 9 bases spanning the gap. The sequence was obtained from a man aged 18 to 30 who had recovered from COVID-19. The chain couples TRBV7-8 to TRBJ2-2; TRBD1 might be the D (5 bases). The sequencing input was PBMCs or T cells enriched from blood (not recorded which). DNA for the CDR3: TGTGCCAGCAGTGTAAGGGGCACCGGGGAGCTGTTTTTT. Amino acids: CASSVRGTGELFF.